This T cell receptor (beta chain) is from a study of T cells in Graves' hyperthyroidism and ophthalmopathy. Amplified regions were TCR beta CDR3 sequences from RNA transcripts. When the TCR CDR3 underwent first-round RT-PCR, the HTBI primer set was used. TCRdb redid the calling of the multiplex PCR reads with MiXCR, one entry per CDR3 protein. This table has fewer than 750,000 distinct CDR3 sequences, 46% appearing once. Broader study findings: The model identified upcoming ophthalmopathy a median roughly 6.5 months ahead of onset.

On this clonotype itself: Its target is not known. A much bigger clone sits one base away, suggesting this may be a read error.

Germline CDR1 SEHNR, CDR2 FQNEAQ (reference sequence). The CDR3 length is 13 residues. Source material: peripheral blood or thyroid tissue (not recorded which). The receptor was derived from a woman under 30 with Graves' hyperthyroidism. The chain combines TRBV7-9 with TRBJ2-2; D is perhaps TRBD2 (6 bases). The CDR3 coding sequence is TGTGCCAGCAGCTTAGACCGGCTCCGGGAGCCGTTTTTT. Translated: CASSLDRLREPFF.